The 7 T cell receptor beta chains below were found in one sample sequenced in a study of blood T cell repertoires in COVID-19. Repertoires were generated with immunoSEQ multiplex PCR, while TCRdb's copy carries only in-frame clones and drops some. This table holds about 13,000 clones, about 88% found once. The sequenced material came from peripheral blood. These TCRs come from a human donor in a cohort sampled during active COVID-19.

The chain couples TRBV18 to TRBJ2-4, with TRBD1 matching over 9 bases. CDR1 and CDR2 (germline): KGHSH, LQKENI. J was trimmed by 9 bases and V by 6 bases; bases with no gene match: 12. CDR3 length: 15 amino acids. The CDR3 DNA sequence: TGTGCCAGCTCTCCGGGACAGGGAAGTCAAAGCATTCAGTACTTC. The encoded protein is CASSPGQGSQSIQYF.

This clone has just one count. This sequence joins TRBV7-2 and TRBJ2-7; maybe TRBD2 (6 bases). The CDR3 spans 14 residues. Trimming stripped 1 base from V and 5 bases from J, with 12 bases between. Per the germline V gene, CDR1 is SGHTA and CDR2 is FQGNSA. This CDR3 reads CASSLGVGEDEQYF. The CDR3 DNA is TGTGCCAGCAGCTTAGGTGTGGGGGAGGACGAGCAGTACTTC.

V gene TRBV30 combines with J gene TRBJ2-1, with 7 bases lining up with TRBD1. The CDR3 has 14 residues. V lost 1 base, J lost 4 bases, and 4 bases stayed unmatched. Germline CDR1 and CDR2: GTSNPN and SVGIG (reference sequence). The CDR3 loop is CAWSGLRGYNEQFF. The CDR3 region has the DNA TGTGCCTGGAGTGGTCTCAGGGGGTACAATGAGCAGTTCTTC.

In nucleotides, the CDR3 is TGTGCCAGCAGTTTACGAGGGTCCCAAGAGACCCAGTACTTC. Translated, it gives CASSLRGSQETQYF. The chain joins TRBV27 to TRBJ2-5; a weak D match, TRBD2 (5 bases). This CDR3 spans 14 amino acids. V was trimmed by 2 bases and J by 1 base, leaving 8 bases between them. Germline lookup yields CDR1 MNHEY and CDR2 SMNVEV (reference sequence).

The chain links TRBV27 to TRBJ2-5, with TRBD1 matching 12 bases. Looked up from germline, CDR1 is MNHEY and CDR2 is SMNVEV (reference sequence). Losses at the gene ends were 3 bases for V and 5 bases for J; bases not matched to a gene: 4. The length of the CDR3 is 15 residues. CDR3 amino acids: CASSFRDRGLETQYF. Here the CDR3 DNA reads TGTGCCAGCAGTTTCCGGGACAGGGGGCTGGAGACCCAGTACTTC.

The chain employs TRBV23-1 and TRBJ1-1, with 7 bases lining up with TRBD1. TRBV23-1 counts as an open reading frame of uncertain function. V lost 3 bases to trimming and J lost 4 bases; unmatched junction nucleotides: 17. The CDR3 runs to 18 residues. The CDR3 loop reads CASSQDPGQPFLFTEAFF. In DNA, the CDR3 is TGCGCCAGCAGTCAGGATCCGGGACAGCCTTTCCTATTCACTGAAGCTTTCTTT.

V usage is TRBV4-1 and J usage is TRBJ2-3; TRBD2 agrees at 11 bases. With V trimmed by 1 base and J by 5 bases, 5 bases remained unmatched. The CDR3 is 16 residues long. CDR1 MGHRA and CDR2 YSYEKL come from the germline V gene. This CDR3 is CASSQVSGGAGDTQYF. As DNA, the CDR3 is TGCGCCAGCAGCCAAGTTAGCGGGGGGGCCGGAGATACGCAGTATTTT.